This T cell receptor (beta chain) was profiled in a study of blood T cell repertoires in COVID-19. Those who participated ranged in age from about 18 to 89 years and resided in approximately 26 US areas. The germline gives CDR1 SGDLS, CDR2 YYNGEE. CDR3 length: 17 amino acids. With 0 bases clipped from V and 4 bases from J, the junction kept 8 bases outside the gene matches. The method was immunoSEQ multiplex PCR; TCRdb's version includes in-frame clones alone and lacks a portion of them. The data contain around 500,000 clones, 88% of them singletons. The sequencing sample was made of PBMCs or T cells enriched from blood (not recorded which). The chain recombines TRBV9 with TRBJ2-2, with 8 bases lining up with TRBD2. The TCR originated in a woman between 55 and 75 years old who had recovered from COVID-19. CDR3 DNA sequence: TGTGCCAGCAGCGTAGATGCGGGCGGGGGGATCACCGGGGAGCTGTTTTTT. Translating it yields CASSVDAGGGITGELFF.